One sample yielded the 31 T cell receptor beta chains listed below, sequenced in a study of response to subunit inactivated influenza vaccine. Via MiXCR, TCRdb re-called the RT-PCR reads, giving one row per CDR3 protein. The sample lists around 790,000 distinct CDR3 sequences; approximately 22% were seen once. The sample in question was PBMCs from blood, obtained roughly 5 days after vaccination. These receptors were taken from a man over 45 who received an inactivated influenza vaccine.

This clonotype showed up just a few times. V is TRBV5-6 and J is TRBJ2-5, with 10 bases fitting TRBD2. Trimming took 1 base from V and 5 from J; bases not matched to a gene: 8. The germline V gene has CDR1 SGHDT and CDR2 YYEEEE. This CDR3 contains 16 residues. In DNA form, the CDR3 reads TGTGCCAGCAGCTTGAGCGGGAGGGCCGGTTGGGAGACCCAGTACTTC. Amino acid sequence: CASSLSGRAGWETQYF.

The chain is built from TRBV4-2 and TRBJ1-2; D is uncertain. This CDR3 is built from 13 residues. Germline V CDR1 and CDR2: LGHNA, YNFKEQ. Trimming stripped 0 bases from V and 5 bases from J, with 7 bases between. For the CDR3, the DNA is TGTGCCAGCAGCCAAGACGCGGGGTATGGCTACACCTTC. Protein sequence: CASSQDAGYGYTF.

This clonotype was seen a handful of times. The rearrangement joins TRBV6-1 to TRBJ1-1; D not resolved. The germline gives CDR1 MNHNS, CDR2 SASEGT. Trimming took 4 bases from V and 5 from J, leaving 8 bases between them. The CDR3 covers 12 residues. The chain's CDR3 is CASSVGATEAFF. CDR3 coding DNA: TGTGCCAGCAGTGTTGGAGCGACTGAAGCTTTCTTT.

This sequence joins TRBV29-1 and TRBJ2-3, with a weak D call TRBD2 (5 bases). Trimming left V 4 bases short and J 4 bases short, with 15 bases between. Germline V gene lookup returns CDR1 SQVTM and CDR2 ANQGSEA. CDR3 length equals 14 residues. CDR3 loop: CSVGGRSWADTQYF. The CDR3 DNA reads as TGCAGCGTTGGAGGGAGATCGTGGGCAGATACGCAGTATTTT.

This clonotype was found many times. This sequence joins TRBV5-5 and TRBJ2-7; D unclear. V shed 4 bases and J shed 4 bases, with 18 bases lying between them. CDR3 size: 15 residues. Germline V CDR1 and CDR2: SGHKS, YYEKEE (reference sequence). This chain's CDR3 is CASSLTDYPSYEQYF. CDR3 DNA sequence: TGTGCCAGCAGCCTTACAGATTACCCTTCTTACGAGCAGTACTTC. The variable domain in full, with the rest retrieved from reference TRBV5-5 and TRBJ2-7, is DAGVTQSPTHLIKTRGQQVTLRCSPISGHKSVSWYQQVLGQGPQFIFQYYEKEERGRGNFPDRFSARQFPNYSSELNVNALLLGDSALYLCASSLTDYPSYEQYFGPGTRLTVT.

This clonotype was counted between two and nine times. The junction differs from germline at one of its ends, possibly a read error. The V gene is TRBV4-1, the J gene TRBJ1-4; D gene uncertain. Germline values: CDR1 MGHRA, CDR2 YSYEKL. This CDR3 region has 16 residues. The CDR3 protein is CASSQVFGHPKEKLFF. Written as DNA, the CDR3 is TGCGCCAGCAGCCAGGTCTTTGGCCACCCTAAAGAAAAACTGTTTTTT.

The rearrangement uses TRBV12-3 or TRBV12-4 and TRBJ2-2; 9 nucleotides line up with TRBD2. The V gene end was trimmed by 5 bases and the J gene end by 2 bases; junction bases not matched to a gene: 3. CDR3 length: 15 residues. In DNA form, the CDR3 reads TGTGCCAGCAGTCAAGCGGGGGGAAACACCGGGGAGCTGTTTTTT. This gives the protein CASSQAGGNTGELFF.

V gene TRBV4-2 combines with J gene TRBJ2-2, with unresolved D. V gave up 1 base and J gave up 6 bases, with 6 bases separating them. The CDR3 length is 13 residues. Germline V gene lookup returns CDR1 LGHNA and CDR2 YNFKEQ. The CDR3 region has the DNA TGTGCCAGCAGCCAAGCCCTGGCCGGGGAGCTGTTTTTT. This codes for CASSQALAGELFF.

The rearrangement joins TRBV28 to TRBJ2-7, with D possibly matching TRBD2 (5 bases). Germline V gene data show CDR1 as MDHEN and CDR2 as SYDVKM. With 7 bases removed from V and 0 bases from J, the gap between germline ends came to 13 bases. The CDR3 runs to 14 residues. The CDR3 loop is CASTPSGTSYEQYF. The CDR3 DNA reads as TGTGCCAGCACCCCCAGCGGTACCTCCTACGAGCAGTACTTC.

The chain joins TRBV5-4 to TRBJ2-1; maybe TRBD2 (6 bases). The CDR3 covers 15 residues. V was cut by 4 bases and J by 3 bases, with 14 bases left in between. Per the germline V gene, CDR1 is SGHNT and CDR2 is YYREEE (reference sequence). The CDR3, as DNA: TGTGCCAGCAGCAACCCTATGCGGGGCTACAATGAGCAGTTCTTC. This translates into CASSNPMRGYNEQFF.

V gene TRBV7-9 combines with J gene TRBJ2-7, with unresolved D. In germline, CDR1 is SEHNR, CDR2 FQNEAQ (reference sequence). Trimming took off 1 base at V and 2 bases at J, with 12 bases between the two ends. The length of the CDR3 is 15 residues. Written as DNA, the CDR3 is TGTGCCAGCAGCTTAGTCCCAGGTCTACCCTACGAGCAGTACTTC. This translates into CASSLVPGLPYEQYF.

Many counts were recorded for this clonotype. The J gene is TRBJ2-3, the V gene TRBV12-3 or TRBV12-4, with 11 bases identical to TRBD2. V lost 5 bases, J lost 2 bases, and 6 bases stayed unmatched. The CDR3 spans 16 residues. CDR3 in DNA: TGTGCCAGCAGTCCAGCTAGCGGGGGGAACACAGATACGCAGTATTTT. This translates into CASSPASGGNTDTQYF.

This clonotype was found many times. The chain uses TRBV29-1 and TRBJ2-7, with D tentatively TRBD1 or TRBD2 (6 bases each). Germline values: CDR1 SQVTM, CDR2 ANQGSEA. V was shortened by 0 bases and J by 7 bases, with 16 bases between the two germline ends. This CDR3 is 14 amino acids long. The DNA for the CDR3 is TGCAGCGTTGAAGATCGGAGGGGGGCGGGGGAGCAGTACTTC. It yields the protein CSVEDRRGAGEQYF.

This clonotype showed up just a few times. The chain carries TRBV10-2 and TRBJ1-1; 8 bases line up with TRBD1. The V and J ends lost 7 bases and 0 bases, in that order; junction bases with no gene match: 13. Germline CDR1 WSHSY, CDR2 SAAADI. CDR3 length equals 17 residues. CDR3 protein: CASTDRARVGMNTEAFF. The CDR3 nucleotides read TGCGCCAGCACGGACAGGGCCCGAGTGGGCATGAACACTGAAGCTTTCTTT.

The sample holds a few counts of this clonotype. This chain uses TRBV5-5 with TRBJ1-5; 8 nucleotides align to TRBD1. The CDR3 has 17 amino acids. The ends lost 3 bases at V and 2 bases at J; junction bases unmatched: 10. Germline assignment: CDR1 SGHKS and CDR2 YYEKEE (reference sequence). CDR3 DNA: TGTGCCAGCAGCTGGACAGGGTGGGGTCTTGGCAATCAGCCCCAGCATTTT. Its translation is CASSWTGWGLGNQPQHF.

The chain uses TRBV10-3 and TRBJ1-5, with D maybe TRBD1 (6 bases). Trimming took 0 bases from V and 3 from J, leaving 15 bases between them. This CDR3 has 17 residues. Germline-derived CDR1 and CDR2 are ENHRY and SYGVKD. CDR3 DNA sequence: TGTGCCATCAGTGAGTCCTCTCCGGGGGGGGCCAATCAGCCCCAGCATTTT. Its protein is CAISESSPGGANQPQHF.

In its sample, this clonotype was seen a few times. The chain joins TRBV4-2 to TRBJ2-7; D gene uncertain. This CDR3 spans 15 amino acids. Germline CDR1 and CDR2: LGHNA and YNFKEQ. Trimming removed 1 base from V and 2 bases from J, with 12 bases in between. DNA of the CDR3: TGTGCCAGCAGCCAAGGTTCCCTCGACCCCTACGAGCAGTACTTC. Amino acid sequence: CASSQGSLDPYEQYF.

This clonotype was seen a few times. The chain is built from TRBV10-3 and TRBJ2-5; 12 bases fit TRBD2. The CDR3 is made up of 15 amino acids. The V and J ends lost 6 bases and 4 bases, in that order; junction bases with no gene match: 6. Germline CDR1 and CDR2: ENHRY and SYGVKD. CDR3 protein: CAIRASGGASETQYF. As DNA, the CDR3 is TGTGCCATCAGGGCTAGCGGGGGGGCCTCAGAGACCCAGTACTTC.

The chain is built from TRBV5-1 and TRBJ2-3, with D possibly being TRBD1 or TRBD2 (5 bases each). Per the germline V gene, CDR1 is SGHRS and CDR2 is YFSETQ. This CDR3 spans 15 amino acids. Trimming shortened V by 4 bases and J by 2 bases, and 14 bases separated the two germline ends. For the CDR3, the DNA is TGCGCCAGCAGCGGCCTCCGGGGACCCACAGATACGCAGTATTTT. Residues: CASSGLRGPTDTQYF.

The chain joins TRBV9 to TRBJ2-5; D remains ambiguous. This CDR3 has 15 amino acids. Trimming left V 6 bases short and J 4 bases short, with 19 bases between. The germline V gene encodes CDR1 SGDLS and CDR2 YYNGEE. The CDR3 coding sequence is TGTGCCAGCACCAGGACGGAAGGATACAGAGAGACCCAGTACTTC. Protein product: CASTRTEGYRETQYF.

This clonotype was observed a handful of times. For the CDR3, the DNA is TGCGCCAGCAGCTTGGCCCAGACAGGGTCAGGAAGCGAGCAGTACTTC. Its translation: CASSLAQTGSGSEQYF. V and J are TRBV5-1 and TRBJ2-7, with 7 bases lining up with TRBD1. CDR3 length equals 16 residues. CDR1 SGHRS and CDR2 YFSETQ come from the germline V gene. V dropped 0 bases and J dropped 6; count of bases not matched to a gene: 12. The whole variable domain, filled in from reference TRBV5-1 and TRBJ2-7, reads KAGVTQTPRYLIKTRGQQVTLSCSPISGHRSVSWYQQTPGQGLQFLFEYFSETQRNKGNFPGRFSGRQFSNSRSEMNVSTLELGDSALYLCASSLAQTGSGSEQYFGPGTRLTVT.

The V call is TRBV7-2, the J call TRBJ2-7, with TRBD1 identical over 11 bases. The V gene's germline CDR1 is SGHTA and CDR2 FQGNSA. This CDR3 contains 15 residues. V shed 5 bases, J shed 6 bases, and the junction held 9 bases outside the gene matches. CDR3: CASSPRTGGAGEQYF. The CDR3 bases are TGTGCCAGCAGCCCACGGACAGGGGGCGCAGGCGAGCAGTACTTC.

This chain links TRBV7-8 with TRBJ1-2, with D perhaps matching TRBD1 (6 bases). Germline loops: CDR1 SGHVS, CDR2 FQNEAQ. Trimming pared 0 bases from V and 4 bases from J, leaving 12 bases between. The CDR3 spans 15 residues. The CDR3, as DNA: TGTGCCAGCAGCTTAGCTGGCAGGGGACTCTATGGCTACACCTTC. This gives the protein CASSLAGRGLYGYTF. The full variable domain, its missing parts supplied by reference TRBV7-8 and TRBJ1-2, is GAGVSQSPRYKVAKRGQDVALRCDPISGHVSLFWYQQALGQGPEFLTYFQNEAQLDKSGLPSDRFFAERPEGSVSTLKIQRTQQEDSAVYLCASSLAGRGLYGYTFGSGTRLTVV.

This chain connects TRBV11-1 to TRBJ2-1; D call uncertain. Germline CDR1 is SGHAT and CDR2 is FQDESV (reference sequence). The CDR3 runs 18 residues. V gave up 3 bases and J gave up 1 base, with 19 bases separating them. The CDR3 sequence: CASSFHSPRRLSYNEQFF. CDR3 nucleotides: TGTGCCAGCAGCTTCCACTCCCCTCGACGGTTATCCTACAATGAGCAGTTCTTC. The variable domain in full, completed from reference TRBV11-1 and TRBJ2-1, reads EAEVAQSPRYKITEKSQAVAFWCDPISGHATLYWYRQILGQGPELLVQFQDESVVDDSQLPKDRFSAERLKGVDSTLKIQPAELGDSAMYLCASSFHSPRRLSYNEQFFGPGTRLTVL.

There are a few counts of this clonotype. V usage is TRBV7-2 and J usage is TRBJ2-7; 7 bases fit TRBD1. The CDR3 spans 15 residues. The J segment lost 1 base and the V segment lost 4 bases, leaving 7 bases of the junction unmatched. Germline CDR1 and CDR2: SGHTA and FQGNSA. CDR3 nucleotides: TGTGCCAGCAGCTCCCAGGGGGATCGATCCTACGAGCAGTACTTC. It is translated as CASSSQGDRSYEQYF.

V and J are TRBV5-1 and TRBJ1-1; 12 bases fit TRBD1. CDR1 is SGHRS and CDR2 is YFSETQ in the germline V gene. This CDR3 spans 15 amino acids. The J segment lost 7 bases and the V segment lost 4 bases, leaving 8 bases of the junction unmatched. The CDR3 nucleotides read TGCGCCAGCAGCCAAGGGGGACAGGGGGCAGGTGAAGCTTTCTTT. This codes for CASSQGGQGAGEAFF.

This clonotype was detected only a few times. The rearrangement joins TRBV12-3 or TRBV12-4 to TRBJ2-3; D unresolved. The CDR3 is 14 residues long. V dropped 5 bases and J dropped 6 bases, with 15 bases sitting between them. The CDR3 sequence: CASSPGLIGDTQYF. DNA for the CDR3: TGTGCCAGCAGTCCTGGATTAATCGGGGATACGCAGTATTTT.

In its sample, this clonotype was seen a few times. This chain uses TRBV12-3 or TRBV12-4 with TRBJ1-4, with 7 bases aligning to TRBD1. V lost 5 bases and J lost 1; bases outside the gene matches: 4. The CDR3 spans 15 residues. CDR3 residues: CASSRGPGTNEKLFF. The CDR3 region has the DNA TGTGCCAGCAGTAGGGGGCCGGGAACTAATGAAAAACTGTTTTTT.

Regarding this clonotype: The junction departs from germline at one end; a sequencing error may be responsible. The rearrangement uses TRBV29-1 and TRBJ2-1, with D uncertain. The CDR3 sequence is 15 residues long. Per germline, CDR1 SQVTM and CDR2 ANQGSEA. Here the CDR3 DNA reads TGCAGCGATGAAGACGGACGGGTTTGGTACAATGAGCAGTTCTTC. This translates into CSDEDGRVWYNEQFF.

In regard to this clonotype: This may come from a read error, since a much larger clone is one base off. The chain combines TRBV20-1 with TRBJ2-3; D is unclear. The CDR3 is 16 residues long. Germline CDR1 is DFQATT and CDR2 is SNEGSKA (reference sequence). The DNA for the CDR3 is TGCTGTGCTCAAGACATGGCAAGACCTAGCACAGATACGCAGTATTTT. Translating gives CCAQDMARPSTDTQYF.

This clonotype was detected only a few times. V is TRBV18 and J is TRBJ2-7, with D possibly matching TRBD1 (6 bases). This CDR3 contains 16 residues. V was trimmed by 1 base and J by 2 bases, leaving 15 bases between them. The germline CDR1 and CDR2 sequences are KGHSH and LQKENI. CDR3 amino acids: CASSPRVGQGPYEQYF. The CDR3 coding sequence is TGTGCCAGCTCACCACGGGTAGGGCAGGGGCCCTACGAGCAGTACTTC.